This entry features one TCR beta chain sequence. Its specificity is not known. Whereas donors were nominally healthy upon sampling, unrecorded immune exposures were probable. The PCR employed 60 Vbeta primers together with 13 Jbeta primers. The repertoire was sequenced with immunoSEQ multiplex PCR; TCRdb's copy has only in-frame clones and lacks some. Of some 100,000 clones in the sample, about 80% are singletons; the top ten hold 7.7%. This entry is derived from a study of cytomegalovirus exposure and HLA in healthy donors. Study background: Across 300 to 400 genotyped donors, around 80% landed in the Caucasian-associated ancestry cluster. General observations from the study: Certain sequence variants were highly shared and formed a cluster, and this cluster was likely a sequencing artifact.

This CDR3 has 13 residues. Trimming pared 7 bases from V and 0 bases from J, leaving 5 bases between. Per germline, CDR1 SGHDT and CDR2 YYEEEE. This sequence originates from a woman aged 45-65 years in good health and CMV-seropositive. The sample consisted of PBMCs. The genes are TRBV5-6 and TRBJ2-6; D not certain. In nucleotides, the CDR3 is TGTGCCAGCTCCCTCTCTGGGGCCAACGTCCTGACTTTC. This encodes CASSLSGANVLTF.